The sequence of this TCR beta chain was determined in a study of early stage breast cancer tumors. On the study more broadly: Among some twelve ER+/PR+/HER2- tumors, eight were ductal, four lobular.

This CDR3 spans 15 amino acids. CDR1 and CDR2 (germline): SEHNR, FQNEAQ (reference sequence). V lost 5 bases to trimming and J lost 10 bases; unmatched junction nucleotides: 14. TCRdb keeps only in-frame clones here, not all; method: immunoSEQ multiplex PCR. The sample consists of fewer than 25,000 clones, about 70% of them appearing once. This clonotype was obtained from a person in their sixties with breast cancer. The rearrangement uses TRBV7-9 and TRBJ2-5, with 9 bases fitting TRBD1. The sample consisted of breast tumor tissue. CDR3 amino acids: CASSTERDRARNQYF. The CDR3 nucleotides read TGTGCCAGCAGCACGGAGAGGGACAGGGCAAGGAACCAGTACTTC.